Following are 19 T cell receptor beta chains from one sample sequenced in a study of metastatic and nonmetastatic thyroid tumors (dated by TCRdb to 2020 to 2021). Library preparation was by PCR. TCRdb names Illumina HiSeq 4000 as the instrument used. The public reads were reprocessed in TCRdb via fastp at Q25 and MiXCR, keeping in-frame beta chains. The table for this sample lists about 92,000 clones; 14% to 15% of them were counted only once. In total, the top ten clones hold 3% to 4.5% of the sample. Before undergoing thyroid surgery, none of the patients had been given any kind of treatment. What was sequenced was blood. Source of these receptors: a female donor with papillary thyroid cancer or a benign thyroid nodule (not recorded which). Some clones in this sample may be carry-over from other donors' samples.

The rearrangement links TRBV11-2 to TRBJ2-7, with TRBD2 matching over 8 bases. This CDR3 has 19 residues. After removal of 5 bases from V and 0 bases from J, the junction contained 18 bases not matched to a gene. Germline CDR1 reads SGHAT; CDR2 reads FQNNGV. The DNA for the CDR3 is TGTGCCAGCAGCGCTAGTCTTGGACTAGCTGGCGGTAGCTCCTACGAGCAGTACTTC. Its protein product is CASSASLGLAGGSSYEQYF.

This clone was seen at least ten times. The chain couples TRBV30 to TRBJ1-1, with a weak D call TRBD1 (6 bases). The germline gives CDR1 GTSNPN, CDR2 SVGIG (reference sequence). V lost 3 bases to trimming and J lost 0 bases, with 14 bases between them. The CDR3 spans 15 residues. The CDR3 here is CAWSLWGTMNTEAFF. The CDR3 DNA reads TGTGCCTGGAGCCTTTGGGGGACAATGAACACTGAAGCTTTCTTT.

Many counts were recorded for this clone. The chain has TRBV7-9 and TRBJ1-4, with D unresolved. Trimming left V 1 base short and J 8 bases short, with 11 bases between. The V gene's germline CDR1 is SEHNR and CDR2 FQNEAQ (reference sequence). The CDR3 covers 14 residues. This CDR3 reads CASSLVPRAEKLFF. CDR3 bases: TGTGCCAGCAGCTTAGTGCCTAGAGCCGAAAAACTGTTTTTT.

In its sample, this clone was seen many times. The chain carries TRBV7-9 and TRBJ1-3, with D tentatively TRBD1 (6 bases). V lost 6 bases to trimming and J lost 4 bases, with 16 bases between them. Germline lookup yields CDR1 SEHNR and CDR2 FQNEAQ (reference sequence). This CDR3 contains 15 residues. CDR3 nucleotide sequence: TGTGCCAGCAGACCAACCACAGGGAGCGGAAACACCATATATTTT. Its protein product is CASRPTTGSGNTIYF. Complete variable domain (other parts from reference TRBV7-9 and TRBJ1-3): DTGVSQNPRHKITKRGQNVTFRCDPISEHNRLYWYRQTLGQGPEFLTYFQNEAQLEKSRLLSDRFSAERPKGSFSTLEIQRTEQGDSAMYLCASRPTTGSGNTIYFGEGSWLTVV.

This clone was recorded many times. The rearrangement uses TRBV7-3 and TRBJ1-1; unclear D gene. Germline CDR1 is SGHTA and CDR2 is FQGTGA. Trimming took off 6 bases at V and 0 bases at J, with 8 bases between the two ends. The CDR3 is 13 amino acids. The CDR3 nucleotides read TGTGCCAGCAGTACGCAGGTGAACACTGAAGCTTTCTTT. Translating it yields CASSTQVNTEAFF.

This clone has at least ten counts. The same CDR3 can be traced to other DNA sequences in this sample. The V gene is TRBV5-1, the J gene TRBJ2-5; 7 bases line up with TRBD1. The CDR3 sequence is 14 residues long. Unmatched junction bases numbered 3, after V lost 0 bases and J lost 4 bases. Looked up from germline, CDR1 is SGHRS and CDR2 is YFSETQ. The CDR3 sequence is CASSLETGTETQYF. The CDR3 DNA sequence: TGCGCCAGCAGCTTGGAGACAGGGACAGAGACCCAGTACTTC. The complete variable domain, with remaining parts taken from reference TRBV5-1 and TRBJ2-5, reads KAGVTQTPRYLIKTRGQQVTLSCSPISGHRSVSWYQQTPGQGLQFLFEYFSETQRNKGNFPGRFSGRQFSNSRSEMNVSTLELGDSALYLCASSLETGTETQYFGPGTRLLVL.

A remark on this clone: Just one base apart from a much larger clone, this may be a read error. The V gene is TRBV20-1, the J gene TRBJ2-2; tentative D call: TRBD2 (7 bases). This CDR3 is 14 amino acids long. CDR1 is DFQATT, CDR2 SNEGSKA, per germline (reference sequence). Between the trimmed V and J ends, which lost 7 bases and 4 bases, there was a span of 16 bases. The CDR3 bases are TGCAGTGATCAGGAGGGGGGGAGCACCGGGGAGCTGTTTTTT. It translates to CSDQEGGSTGELFF.

This clone showed up many times. This CDR3 is also generated by other DNA sequences in the sample. The genes are TRBV7-8 and TRBJ1-1, with TRBD1 matching over 9 bases. Germline-derived CDR1 and CDR2 are SGHVS and FQNEAQ. J was trimmed by 5 bases and V by 3 bases; bases with no gene match: 16. The CDR3 contains 18 residues. CDR3 residues: CASSFVTGTGTMRTEAFF. Written as DNA, the CDR3 is TGTGCCAGCAGCTTCGTTACCGGGACAGGGACTATGCGTACTGAAGCTTTCTTT.

Ten or more counts support this clone. The sample has other DNA sequences that encode this CDR3 too. The chain joins TRBV10-1 to TRBJ2-3; 12 nucleotides match TRBD1. Losses at the gene ends were 7 bases for V and 4 bases for J; bases not matched to a gene: 12. The germline gives CDR1 WNHNN, CDR2 SYGVQD (reference sequence). This CDR3 is built from 17 residues. In DNA form, the CDR3 reads TGCGCCAGCAAACTTAATAGGGACAGGGGGCCGGCAGATACGCAGTATTTT. It encodes CASKLNRDRGPADTQYF.

There are many counts of this clone. The rearrangement joins TRBV3-1 to TRBJ1-2; tentative D call: TRBD1 (5 bases). The CDR3 loop spans 17 amino acids. Trimming took off 5 bases at V and 4 bases at J, with 23 bases between the two ends. Looked up from germline, CDR1 is LGHDT and CDR2 is YNNKEL (reference sequence). Written as DNA, the CDR3 is TGTGCCAGCAGCAGCCTCGCAGTTCCGGGACTCAGCTATGGCTACACCTTC. This gives the protein CASSSLAVPGLSYGYTF.

This clone has ten or more counts. This rearrangement joins TRBV9 to TRBJ2-3; D is ambiguous. The CDR3 totals 12 residues. V gave up 4 bases and J gave up 2 bases, with 5 bases separating them. Germline CDR1 reads SGDLS; CDR2 reads YYNGEE. CDR3 in DNA: TGTGCCAGCAGCTTTGACACAGATACGCAGTATTTT. Translation: CASSFDTDTQYF.

This clone was seen a handful of times. The CDR3 region has the DNA TGTGCCAGCAGCGTAGCGGCGACTAGCGGGGGTGGAGATACGCAGCATTTT. Protein: CASSVAATSGGGDTQHF. This chain connects TRBV9 to TRBJ2-3; weak D call: TRBD1 (5 bases). The DNA matches TRBJ1-5 better at its end, which makes the J call doubtful. This CDR3 has 17 amino acids. CDR1 is SGDLS and CDR2 is YYNGEE in the germline V gene.

This clone was picked up many times. In DNA form, the CDR3 reads TGTGCCAGCAGCCCAACCCCCGGGACAGGAGATAATTCACCCCTCCACTTT. This gives the protein CASSPTPGTGDNSPLHF. The genes are TRBV7-8 and TRBJ1-6, with TRBD1 matching 8 bases. CDR3 size: 17 residues. After removal of 5 bases from V and 5 bases from J, the junction contained 11 bases not matched to a gene. Germline lookup yields CDR1 SGHVS and CDR2 FQNEAQ. The variable domain in full, completed from reference TRBV7-8 and TRBJ1-6, reads GAGVSQSPRYKVAKRGQDVALRCDPISGHVSLFWYQQALGQGPEFLTYFQNEAQLDKSGLPSDRFFAERPEGSVSTLKIQRTQQEDSAVYLCASSPTPGTGDNSPLHFGNGTRLTVT.

Note on this clone: This may come from a read error, since a much larger clone is one base off. The gene calls are TRBV5-1 and TRBJ1-6; D call uncertain. This CDR3 spans 14 amino acids. CDR1 and CDR2 from the germline V gene are SGHRS and YFSETQ. The CDR3 spells CSSSRREGNSPLHF. In nucleotides, the CDR3 is TGCTCCAGCAGCCGGAGGGAGGGTAATTCACCCCTCCACTTT.

This clone showed up many times. The V call is TRBV7-2, the J call TRBJ2-1; 10 nucleotides match TRBD1. CDR3 length: 19 amino acids. J gave up 4 bases and V 3 bases, and 15 bases lay outside the gene matches. Germline V gene sequence: CDR1 SGHTA, CDR2 FQGNSA. The CDR3 is CASSFKGTGVGGRYNEQFF. The CDR3 coding sequence is TGTGCCAGCAGCTTTAAAGGGACAGGGGTTGGGGGGCGATACAATGAGCAGTTCTTC.

There are many counts of this clone. The rearrangement joins TRBV24-1 to TRBJ2-5, with D perhaps TRBD1 (6 bases). CDR1 is KGHDR, CDR2 SFDVKD, per germline. The CDR3 length is 13 residues. V lost 6 bases, J lost 5 bases, and 12 bases lay in between. This CDR3 is CATSRQEEETQYF. The CDR3 DNA sequence: TGTGCCACCAGTCGACAGGAGGAGGAGACCCAGTACTTC.

In this sample, this clone turned up many times. The chain uses TRBV5-1 and TRBJ2-5, with 7 nucleotides matching TRBD1. J gave up 2 bases and V 3 bases, and 4 bases lay outside the gene matches. This CDR3 is 14 amino acids long. Germline CDR1 is SGHRS and CDR2 is YFSETQ. CDR3 residues: CASSYGTAQETQYF. DNA of the CDR3: TGCGCCAGCAGCTACGGGACAGCTCAAGAGACCCAGTACTTC. The full variable domain, rest sourced from reference TRBV5-1 and TRBJ2-5, is KAGVTQTPRYLIKTRGQQVTLSCSPISGHRSVSWYQQTPGQGLQFLFEYFSETQRNKGNFPGRFSGRQFSNSRSEMNVSTLELGDSALYLCASSYGTAQETQYFGPGTRLLVL.

DNA for the CDR3: TGCAGTGCTAGATCCGGGACAGGGGACACAGATACGCAGTATTTT. It specifies CSARSGTGDTDTQYF. The rearrangement uses TRBV20-1 and TRBJ2-3; 10 bases align to TRBD1. CDR1 and CDR2 (germline): DFQATT, SNEGSKA (reference sequence). CDR3 size: 15 residues. V lost 2 bases, J lost 2 bases, and 4 bases stayed unmatched.

The rearrangement links TRBV7-9 to TRBJ1-1; D remains ambiguous. CDR3 length equals 14 residues. Germline V gene sequence: CDR1 SEHNR, CDR2 FQNEAQ (reference sequence). The V gene lost 5 bases and the J gene lost 5 bases, with 15 bases spanning the gap. The CDR3 region has the DNA TGTGCCAGCAGCCCGGATAATGTTAGGACTGAAGCTTTCTTT. Amino acids: CASSPDNVRTEAFF.